The rows below give T cell receptor beta chains drawn from one sample of a study of blood T cell repertoires in COVID-19. Clones were sequenced by immunoSEQ multiplex PCR, and TCRdb holds only the in-frame ones, with some missing. This sample has over 110,000 clones, with around 88% found just once. The sample taken for sequencing was peripheral blood. These receptors all come from a human donor in a cohort sampled during active COVID-19. Both conserved end residues are part of each CDR3. The D gene is left open where the match is weak. Clone size, where shown, is once, few, many, or a class for clones that have expanded.

TRBV19	TRBJ1-5	.	.	CASSIVQGRNQPQHF	TGTGCCAGTAGTATAGTACAGGGACGAAATCAGCCCCAGCATTTT
TRBV27	TRBJ2-2	.	.	CASSPAGRNTGELFF	TGTGCCAGCAGCCCCGCTGGGAGGAACACCGGGGAGCTGTTTTTT
TRBV2	TRBJ1-1	.	.	CASSDRVKTEAFF	TGTGCCAGCAGTGACAGGGTGAAGACTGAAGCTTTCTTT
TRBV6-5	TRBJ1-4	once	.	CASSLHPREEKLFF	TGTGCCAGCAGCTTACACCCACGGGAGGAAAAACTGTTTTTT
TRBV4-3	TRBJ1-5	.	.	CASSQEIRGLRQPQHF	TGCGCCAGCAGCCAAGAGATTCGGGGGTTACGGCAGCCCCAGCATTTT
TRBV6-2/TRBV6-3	TRBJ2-3	.	.	CASSYSLGATDTQYF	TGTGCCAGCAGTTACTCGCTGGGGGCCACAGATACGCAGTATTTT
TRBV7-8	TRBJ1-5	.	.	CASSVGRGGNQPQHF	TGTGCCAGCAGCGTGGGGCGCGGAGGCAATCAGCCCCAGCATTTT
TRBV5-1	TRBJ1-4	.	TRBD1	CASSLAPQGAGEKLFF	TGCGCCAGCAGCTTGGCGCCACAGGGGGCGGGTGAAAAACTGTTTTTT
TRBV15	TRBJ2-1	.	.	CATSSDTRYNEQFF	TGTGCCACCAGCAGCGACACACGATACAATGAGCAGTTCTTC
TRBV9	TRBJ2-1	.	TRBD1	CASSPGGSSYNEQFF	TGTGCCAGCAGCCCAGGGGGAAGTTCCTACAATGAGCAGTTCTTC
TRBV7-8	TRBJ2-1	.	.	CASSHEFGTYNEQFF	TGTGCCAGCAGCCACGAGTTCGGGACCTACAATGAGCAGTTCTTC
TRBV6-5	TRBJ1-4	.	.	CASSPSVAKNEKLFF	TGTGCCAGCAGCCCATCCGTGGCCAAGAATGAAAAACTGTTTTTT
TRBV7-2	TRBJ2-7	.	.	CASSFQGYEQYF	TGTGCCAGCAGCTTTCAGGGCTACGAGCAGTACTTC
TRBV4-3	TRBJ1-5	.	TRBD1	CASSQEGRRTGKGQPQHF	TGCGCCAGCAGCCAAGAGGGGCGGAGGACAGGGAAGGGTCAGCCCCAGCATTTT
TRBV27	TRBJ1-2	.	TRBD1	CASSLSTGREGYTF	TGTGCCAGCAGTCTATCGACAGGGAGAGAGGGCTACACCTTC
TRBV5-1	TRBJ2-7	few	TRBD1	CASSFDRAYEQYF	TGCGCCAGCAGCTTCGACAGGGCTTACGAGCAGTACTTC
TRBV4-1	TRBJ1-2	.	.	CASSQDEGFYGYTF	TGCGCCAGCAGCCAAGACGAGGGTTTCTATGGCTACACCTTC
TRBV15	TRBJ2-7	.	.	CATSTPPVPGEQYF	TGTGCCACCAGCACGCCCCCCGTTCCGGGCGAGCAGTACTTC
TRBV11-2	TRBJ1-2	.	.	CASRKGRGGLFDGYTF	TGTGCCAGCAGGAAAGGGAGGGGAGGACTTTTCGATGGCTACACCTTC
TRBV12-5	TRBJ2-7	.	.	CASVPAGSPAYEQYF	TGTGCTAGTGTCCCCGCGGGCAGCCCTGCCTACGAGCAGTACTTC
TRBV24-1	TRBJ2-5	.	TRBD2	CATSESGTSVEETQYF	TGTGCCACCAGTGAATCCGGGACTAGCGTAGAAGAGACCCAGTACTTC
TRBV5-1	TRBJ2-7	.	TRBD1	CASSLGTGSLAYEQYF	TGCGCCAGCAGCTTGGGGACAGGGAGCTTGGCCTACGAGCAGTACTTC
TRBV19	TRBJ1-6	.	TRBD1	CASTTGDGRSPLHF	TGTGCCAGTACCACAGGGGATGGGAGGTCACCCCTCCACTTT
TRBV27	TRBJ1-5	.	.	CASSLLGGNQPQHF	TGTGCCAGCAGTCTCTTGGGAGGCAATCAGCCCCAGCATTTT
TRBV11-2	TRBJ1-2	.	.	CASSAGARGYTF	TGTGCCAGCAGCGCAGGGGCGCGGGGCTACACCTTC
TRBV27	TRBJ2-6	.	TRBD1	CASSLGQGGGANVLTF	TGTGCCAGCAGTCTCGGACAGGGTGGTGGGGCCAACGTCCTGACTTTC
TRBV24-1	TRBJ2-2	.	.	CATSGRVSGELFF	TGTGCCACCAGTGGGAGGGTTAGCGGGGAGCTGTTTTTT
TRBV13	TRBJ1-3	.	.	CASSLAGSGNTIYF	TGTGCCAGCAGCTTAGCCGGCTCTGGAAACACCATATATTTT
TRBV27	TRBJ2-1	.	.	CASSSRLTKYEQFF	TGTGCCAGCAGTTCCCGACTAACTAAATATGAGCAGTTCTTC
TRBV5-1	TRBJ1-3	.	.	CASRNTPTGLVGNTIYF	TGCGCCAGCAGAAACACACCTACAGGGCTCGTGGGAAACACCATATATTTT
TRBV6-5	TRBJ1-3	.	.	CASSHPGASGNTIYF	TGTGCCAGCAGCCACCCAGGGGCCTCTGGAAACACCATATATTTT
TRBV5-6	TRBJ2-7	.	TRBD2	CASSLTSGVVYEQYF	TGTGCCAGCAGCTTGACTAGCGGGGTAGTCTACGAGCAGTACTTC
TRBV7-9	TRBJ2-5	.	.	CASSLRGIGETQYF	TGTGCCAGCAGCTTACGCGGAATAGGAGAGACCCAGTACTTC
TRBV18	TRBJ2-7	.	TRBD1	CASSPTWGQGGDEQYF	TGTGCCAGCTCACCTACCTGGGGACAGGGCGGGGACGAGCAGTACTTC
TRBV28	TRBJ2-1	.	.	CASSSSHSYRSSYNEQFF	TGTGCCAGCAGTTCCTCCCACTCGTATCGAAGCTCCTACAATGAGCAGTTCTTC
TRBV7-6	TRBJ2-1	.	TRBD2	CASSLARGGAEYNEQFF	TGTGCCAGCAGCTTAGCGCGGGGGGGGGCAGAGTACAATGAGCAGTTCTTC
TRBV5-1	TRBJ2-7	.	TRBD1	CASSLAAGQGYYEQYF	TGCGCCAGCAGCTTGGCGGCGGGACAGGGGTACTACGAGCAGTACTTC
TRBV10-3	TRBJ2-5	.	.	CAISLSAWETQYF	TGTGCCATCAGCCTCAGCGCGTGGGAGACCCAGTACTTC
TRBV25-1	TRBJ2-1	.	.	CASSVRESSYNEQFF	TGTGCCAGCAGTGTTCGGGAGAGCTCCTACAATGAGCAGTTCTTC
TRBV4-2	TRBJ1-6	.	.	CASSQDVARGESPLHF	TGTGCCAGCAGCCAAGATGTGGCGAGAGGAGAGTCACCCCTCCACTTT
TRBV10-3	TRBJ1-1	.	TRBD1	CAISYRGVNTEAFF	TGTGCCATCAGCTACAGGGGGGTAAACACTGAAGCTTTCTTT
TRBV5-1	TRBJ1-1	.	TRBD1	CASSQGQGYTEAFF	TGCGCCAGCAGCCAGGGACAGGGTTACACTGAAGCTTTCTTT
TRBV5-4	TRBJ2-1	.	.	CASSLVADEQFF	TGTGCCAGCAGCTTGGTGGCCGATGAGCAGTTCTTC
TRBV6-4	TRBJ2-5	once	.	CASSDEKGEGETQYF	TGTGCCAGCAGTGACGAAAAGGGGGAGGGGGAGACCCAGTACTTC